A single sample is the source of the 4 T cell receptor beta chains below, sequenced in a study of vaccination and CD4 T cells after COVID-19. Cultured CD4+ T-cell DNA underwent Oncomine TCR Beta short-read sequencing. TCRdb reprocessed the PCR reads via MiXCR and lists one record per CDR3 protein. The sample shows 20,000 to 25,000 distinct CDR3 sequences, 60% of them seen only once. Treatment in this sample: approximately 9-day PBMC culture with coronavirus spike peptide pools or control peptides (ViraFEST assay). Their recognized antigens are unknown. This material consisted of CD4+ T cells from blood, cultured in vitro, taken after SARS-CoV-2 vaccination. These receptors were obtained from a human donor who received a COVID-19 vaccine.

The chain recombines TRBV6-1 with TRBJ2-6; D might be TRBD1 (6 bases). Germline CDR1 is MNHNS and CDR2 is SASEGT. The CDR3 is 17 amino acids. V gave up 2 bases and J gave up 1 base, with 12 bases separating them. This chain's CDR3 is CASSEWGRRSGANVLTF. For the CDR3, the DNA is TGTGCCAGCAGTGAATGGGGGCGTAGGTCTGGGGCCAACGTCCTGACTTTC.

This rearrangement joins TRBV18 to TRBJ2-1, with 7 nucleotides matching TRBD2. The CDR3 has 16 amino acids. Germline V gene sequence: CDR1 KGHSH, CDR2 LQKENI. The V segment lost 5 bases and the J segment 4 bases; nucleotides outside the gene matches: 11. Here the CDR3 reads CASSKDPSGLYNEQFF. The CDR3 DNA follows: TGTGCCAGCTCAAAGGATCCTAGCGGTCTTTACAATGAGCAGTTCTTC.

The gene calls are TRBV6-1 and TRBJ1-1; D is unresolved. The ends were cut back, 1 base at V and 11 bases at J, with 14 bases in the middle. This CDR3 has 13 amino acids. Germline CDR1 is MNHNS and CDR2 is SASEGT. CDR3 protein: CASSEGIGRNAFF. The CDR3 nucleotides read TGTGCCAGCAGTGAAGGGATAGGCCGTAATGCTTTCTTT.

This rearrangement joins TRBV2 to TRBJ2-5; D might be TRBD2 (5 bases). Germline CDR1 reads SNHLY; CDR2 reads FYNNEI. The length of the CDR3 is 15 residues. The ends were cut back, 0 bases at V and 4 bases at J, with 12 bases in the middle. CDR3 protein: CASSEALAPRETQYF. The DNA for the CDR3 is TGTGCCAGCAGTGAAGCGCTAGCTCCGAGAGAGACCCAGTACTTC. The full variable domain, in which reference TRBV2 and TRBJ2-5 provide the parts outside the CDR3, is EPEVTQTPSHQVTQMGQEVILRCVPISNHLYFYWYRQILGQKVEFLVSFYNNEISEKSEIFDDQFSVERPDGSNFTLKIRSTKLEDSAMYFCASSEALAPRETQYFGPGTRLLVL.